The 21 T cell receptor beta chains below were found in one sample sequenced in a study of blood T cell repertoires in COVID-19. Only in-frame clones appear in the TCRdb table, and some are missing; sequencing was by immunoSEQ multiplex PCR. This table holds roughly 230,000 clones, 65% to 85% found once. Source material: PBMCs or T cells enriched from blood (not recorded which). The receptors originated from a middle-aged man who had recovered from COVID-19.

This clone turned up a few times. The chain joins TRBV5-4 to TRBJ1-2, with unresolved D. Trimming cost V 0 bases and J 6 bases, with 12 bases left between them. This CDR3 spans 14 amino acids. Germline V gene sequence: CDR1 SGHNT, CDR2 YYREEE (reference sequence). CDR3 region: CASSLVRVSDGYTF. The CDR3 nucleotides read TGTGCCAGCAGCTTGGTTCGGGTATCGGATGGCTACACCTTC.

The chain joins TRBV18 to TRBJ1-4; weak D call: TRBD1 (5 bases). The V gene's germline CDR1 is KGHSH and CDR2 LQKENI. V was trimmed by 6 bases and J by 0 bases, leaving 11 bases between them. The CDR3 is 15 amino acids. DNA for the CDR3: TGTGCCAGCTCGGATACAGGTGCAACTAATGAAAAACTGTTTTTT. Translation: CASSDTGATNEKLFF.

This chain links TRBV3-1 (or the pseudogene TRBV3-2) with TRBJ1-1, with D unclear. Trimming took off 9 bases at V and 8 bases at J, with 13 bases between the two ends. The CDR3 spans 11 residues. The V gene's germline CDR1 is LGHDT and CDR2 YNNKEL (reference sequence). CDR3 nucleotide sequence: TGTGCCAGTGGGAGTGGGAACGAAGCTTTCTTT. It codes for CASGSGNEAFF.

The sample holds one count of this clone. The genes are TRBV27 and TRBJ2-3, with D unresolved. CDR3 length: 14 amino acids. V dropped 5 bases and J dropped 13 bases, with 22 bases sitting between them. The germline CDR1 and CDR2 sequences are MNHEY and SMNVEV (reference sequence). CDR3 region: CASSPSTDSKRKYF. The CDR3 DNA follows: TGTGCCAGCAGTCCATCCACAGATTCCAAAAGAAAGTATTTT.

This clone is a singleton in its sample. V is TRBV5-4 and J is TRBJ1-1; the D is unclear. V was cut by 3 bases and J by 4 bases, with 7 bases left in between. The germline V gene encodes CDR1 SGHNT and CDR2 YYREEE (reference sequence). The CDR3 is made up of 12 amino acids. CDR3 region: CASSSPVTEAFF. The CDR3, as DNA: TGTGCCAGCAGCTCCCCTGTCACTGAAGCTTTCTTT.

The CDR3 DNA reads as TGTGCCAGCAGCCCCCGGGGGGCGGGAGAGGGGGGCCGAGAGACCCAGTACTTC. As protein: CASSPRGAGEGGRETQYF. J is TRBJ2-5 and V is TRBV7-2; the D gene is possibly TRBD2 (7 bases). Trimming pared 5 bases from V and 4 bases from J, leaving 26 bases between. The CDR3 has 18 amino acids. Germline V gene lookup returns CDR1 SGHTA and CDR2 FQGNSA.

The chain couples TRBV6-5 to TRBJ1-1; D is undetermined. Germline V gene data show CDR1 as MNHEY and CDR2 as SVGAGI. The CDR3 extends over 14 amino acids. V dropped 7 bases and J dropped 1 base, with 13 bases sitting between them. CDR3 amino acids: CASMRRTRNTEAFF. The CDR3 coding sequence is TGTGCCAGCATGAGGCGCACACGGAACACTGAAGCTTTCTTT.

The V and J genes are TRBV5-1 and TRBJ1-1, with 10 bases aligning to TRBD1. CDR3 size: 14 residues. Germline CDR1 reads SGHRS; CDR2 reads YFSETQ. V shed 4 bases, J shed 5 bases, and the junction held 5 bases outside the gene matches. CDR3 region: CASSGGTGATEAFF. The CDR3 DNA reads TGCGCCAGCAGCGGGGGGACAGGGGCGACTGAAGCTTTCTTT.

This chain joins TRBV15 and TRBJ1-5; D is ambiguous. Germline V gene sequence: CDR1 LNHNV, CDR2 YYDKDF (reference sequence). V lost 5 bases and J lost 3, with 17 bases in between. This CDR3 contains 16 residues. The CDR3 nucleotides are TGTGCCACCAGCCGAGGAGGGAAGGATTACAATCAGCCCCAGCATTTT. Its translation: CATSRGGKDYNQPQHF.

The chain links TRBV7-9 to TRBJ2-2; 11 bases line up with TRBD2. The trim removed 7 bases at V and 4 bases at J, leaving 11 bases unmatched. The CDR3 loop spans 17 amino acids. Germline loops: CDR1 SEHNR, CDR2 FQNEAQ (reference sequence). The CDR3 bases are TGTGCCAGCACTTTCTATAGGGGACTAGCGGTCACCGGGGAGCTGTTTTTT. Encoded protein: CASTFYRGLAVTGELFF.

The chain has TRBV18 and TRBJ2-7; D is perhaps TRBD2 (5 bases). Germline V gene sequence: CDR1 KGHSH, CDR2 LQKENI. The CDR3 spans 16 residues. V gave up 1 base and J gave up 3 bases, with 16 bases separating them. The CDR3 here is CASSPQTKEWSYEQYF. The CDR3 bases are TGTGCCAGCTCACCACAGACTAAAGAGTGGAGCTACGAGCAGTACTTC.

This clone occurred many times. The chain combines TRBV10-3 with TRBJ1-5, with 9 positions matching TRBD1. This CDR3 has 14 amino acids. After removal of 4 bases from V and 6 bases from J, the junction contained 4 bases not matched to a gene. Germline loops: CDR1 ENHRY, CDR2 SYGVKD. CDR3 DNA: TGTGCCATCAGTGGGACAGGGGAAAGTCAGCCCCAGCATTTT. Protein sequence: CAISGTGESQPQHF.

This chain uses TRBV7-2 with TRBJ2-7; TRBD1 aligns across 12 bases. Trimming removed 2 bases from V and 7 bases from J; junction bases left unmatched: 6. The CDR3 loop spans 15 amino acids. CDR1 is SGHTA, CDR2 FQGNSA, per germline. The DNA for the CDR3 is TGTGCCAGCAGCTTATGGGACAGGGGGCTAGGTGAGCAGTACTTC. Amino acids: CASSLWDRGLGEQYF.

The chain combines TRBV3-1 (or the pseudogene TRBV3-2) with TRBJ1-4; 12 nucleotides line up with TRBD1. CDR3 length equals 15 residues. The junction had 5 bases not matched to a gene; V was cut back by 5 bases and J by 7 bases. Germline CDR1 is LGHDT and CDR2 is YNNKEL (reference sequence). CDR3 amino acids: CASSGGTGGSEKLFF. The CDR3 DNA reads TGTGCCAGCAGCGGGGGGACAGGGGGCTCTGAAAAACTGTTTTTT.

V and J are TRBV4-3 and TRBJ2-2; 10 bases fit TRBD2. CDR3 length: 17 amino acids. V lost 4 bases to trimming and J lost 4 bases; unmatched junction nucleotides: 9. From germline, CDR1 is LGHNA and CDR2 YSLEER. Here the CDR3 DNA reads TGCGCCAGCAGCCCCCAGGGACTAGCGCACGGCACCGGGGAGCTGTTTTTT. Amino acids: CASSPQGLAHGTGELFF.

V gene TRBV7-2 combines with J gene TRBJ1-4, with 9 bases matching TRBD1. Germline assignment: CDR1 SGHTA and CDR2 FQGNSA. V was pared by 2 bases and J by 5 bases, with 6 bases of the junction left unmatched. The CDR3 covers 16 residues. The CDR3 region is CASSLLPTGGNEKLFF. DNA for the CDR3: TGTGCCAGCAGCTTACTCCCGACAGGGGGGAATGAAAAACTGTTTTTT.

The chain has TRBV11-1 and TRBJ1-1, with TRBD1 as a possible D gene (5 bases). Germline V gene lookup returns CDR1 SGHAT and CDR2 FQDESV (reference sequence). V lost 2 bases and J 0 bases, leaving 10 bases between the germline ends. The CDR3 sequence is 15 residues long. CDR3 coding DNA: TGTGCCAGCAGCTTAACCGCAGGGTTGAACACTGAAGCTTTCTTT. This codes for CASSLTAGLNTEAFF.

This chain connects TRBV5-6 to TRBJ2-5; tentatively, D is TRBD2 (7 bases). Between the trimmed V and J ends, which lost 0 bases and 4 bases, there was a span of 13 bases. This CDR3 has 15 residues. Germline CDR1 is SGHDT and CDR2 is YYEEEE. CDR3 DNA sequence: TGTGCCAGCAGCTTGGGGCTGGGAGGGGGAGAGACCCAGTACTTC. It yields the protein CASSLGLGGGETQYF.

The CDR3 loop is CASIQGLNTGELFF. Written as DNA, the CDR3 is TGTGCCAGCATTCAGGGATTAAACACCGGGGAGCTGTTTTTT. The chain uses TRBV2 and TRBJ2-2; D perhaps matches TRBD1 (5 bases). Looked up from germline, CDR1 is SNHLY and CDR2 is FYNNEI. CDR3 length equals 14 residues. V was pared by 7 bases and J by 2 bases, with 11 bases between.

This clone came up a few times. The rearrangement links TRBV19 to TRBJ1-2; D might be TRBD1 (5 bases). Trimming cost V 0 bases and J 2 bases, with 10 bases left between them. CDR3 size: 15 residues. From germline, CDR1 is LNHDA and CDR2 SQIVND (reference sequence). CDR3 loop: CASSIDPRGNYGYTF. CDR3 sequence (DNA): TGTGCCAGTAGTATAGATCCTAGGGGAAACTATGGCTACACCTTC.

The CDR3 DNA reads as TGTGCCAGCAGTGCCGGGATCTGGGGATCTAATGAAAAACTGTTTTTT. Its protein is CASSAGIWGSNEKLFF. The V call is TRBV6-2 or TRBV6-3, the J call TRBJ1-4; D uncertain. V was pared by 5 bases and J by 3 bases, with 16 bases between. This CDR3 contains 16 residues. The germline V gene has CDR1 MNHEY and CDR2 SVGEGT.